The sample holds many counts of the clone carrying this T cell receptor (beta chain). The antigen remains undetermined. The CDR3 consists of 10 residues. The germline V gene has CDR1 SQVTM and CDR2 ANQGSEA. V was cut by 1 base and J by 6 bases, with 3 bases left in between. This record comes from a study of breast tumors, draining lymph nodes, adjacent tissues. Findings and caveats of the study: Tumor TCR diversity was below lymph nodes but above nontumor tissue. Data fit most tumor T cells coming from lymph node, expanding in tumor.

Breast cancer patients provided tissue from their axillary draining lymph nodes. TCRdb passed the multiplex PCR reads through MiXCR, listing each CDR3 protein once. This sample yields around 150,000 distinct CDR3 sequences, of which 20% to 25% are seen a single time; about 2.6% belongs to the top ten. Sequencing input: axillary lymph node tissue. The source is a female donor with breast cancer. Some clones in this sample may be carry-over from other donors' samples. The J gene is TRBJ1-2, the V gene TRBV29-1; D gene uncertain. In nucleotides, the CDR3 is TGCAGCGTTGAAGGGGATGGCTACACCTTC. Its translation: CSVEGDGYTF.